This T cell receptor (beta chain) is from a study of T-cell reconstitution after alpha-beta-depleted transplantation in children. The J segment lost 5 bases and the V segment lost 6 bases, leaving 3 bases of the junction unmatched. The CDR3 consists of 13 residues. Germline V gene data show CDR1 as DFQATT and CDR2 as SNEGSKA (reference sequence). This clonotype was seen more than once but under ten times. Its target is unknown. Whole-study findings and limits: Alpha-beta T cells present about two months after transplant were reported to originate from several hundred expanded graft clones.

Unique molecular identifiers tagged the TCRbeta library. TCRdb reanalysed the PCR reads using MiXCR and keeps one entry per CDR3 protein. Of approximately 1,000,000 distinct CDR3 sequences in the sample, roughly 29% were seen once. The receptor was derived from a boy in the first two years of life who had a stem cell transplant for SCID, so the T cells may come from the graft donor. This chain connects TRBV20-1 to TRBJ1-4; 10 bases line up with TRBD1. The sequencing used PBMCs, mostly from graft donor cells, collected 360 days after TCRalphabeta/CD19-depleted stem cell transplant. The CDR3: CSAQGQGNEKLFF. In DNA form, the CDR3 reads TGCAGTGCCCAGGGACAGGGGAATGAAAAACTGTTTTTT.